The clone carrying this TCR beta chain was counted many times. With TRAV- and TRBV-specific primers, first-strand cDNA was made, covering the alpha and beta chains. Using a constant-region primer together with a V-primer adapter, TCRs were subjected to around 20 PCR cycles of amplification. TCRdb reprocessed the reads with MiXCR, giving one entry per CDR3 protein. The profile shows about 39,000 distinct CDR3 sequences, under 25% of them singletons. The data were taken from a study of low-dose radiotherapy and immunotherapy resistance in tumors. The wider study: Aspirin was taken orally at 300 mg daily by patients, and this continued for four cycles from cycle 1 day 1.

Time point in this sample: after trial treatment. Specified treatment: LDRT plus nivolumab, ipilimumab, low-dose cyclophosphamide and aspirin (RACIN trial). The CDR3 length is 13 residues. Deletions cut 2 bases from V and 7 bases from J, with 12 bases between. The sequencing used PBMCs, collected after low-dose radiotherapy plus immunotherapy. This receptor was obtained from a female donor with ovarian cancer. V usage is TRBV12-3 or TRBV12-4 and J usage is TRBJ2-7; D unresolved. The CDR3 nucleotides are TGTGCCAGCAGTTTAAAGTGGCCGGGTGAGCAGTACTTC. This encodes CASSLKWPGEQYF.